This T cell receptor beta chain was sequenced in a study of blood T cell repertoires in COVID-19. Whole-study context: There were acute and convalescent COVID-19 samples, and they came from the United States, Italy and Spain. PBMCs, B-cell-depleted T cells, or T cells provided the cDNA or gDNA that made up the material.

Authors' methods: Researchers report that nucleated cell counts were estimated from reference gene primer amplification. The data were produced by immunoSEQ multiplex PCR, yet TCRdb's version contains in-frame clones alone and is incomplete. Clone size and the V and J calls come from that table; the DNA yielded D and trimming. Here the sample spans 300,000 or so clones, around 80% being singletons. There are 15 residues in the CDR3. Germline V CDR1 and CDR2: SGHRS, YFSETQ. Trimming shortened V by 2 bases and J by 0 bases, and 9 bases separated the two germline ends. Sequenced input: peripheral blood. The TCR sequence derives from a woman aged 45-60 years with acute or convalescent COVID-19. V is TRBV5-1 and J is TRBJ2-1; tentative D call: TRBD1 (6 bases). This CDR3 is CASSFTGTSYNEQFF. The CDR3 coding sequence is TGCGCCAGCAGCTTCACAGGGACCTCCTACAATGAGCAGTTCTTC.